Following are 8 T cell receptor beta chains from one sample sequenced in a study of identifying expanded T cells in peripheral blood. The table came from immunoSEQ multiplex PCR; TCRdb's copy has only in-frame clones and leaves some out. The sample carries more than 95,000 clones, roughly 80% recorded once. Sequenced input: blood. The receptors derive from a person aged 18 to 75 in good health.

Written as DNA, the CDR3 is TGTGCCAGCAGTTTCGGACTAGCCCACGAGCAGTACTTC. Protein: CASSFGLAHEQYF. The rearrangement links TRBV28 to TRBJ2-7; 8 bases line up with TRBD2. J gave up 5 bases and V 3 bases, and 3 bases lay outside the gene matches. Germline V gene sequence: CDR1 MDHEN, CDR2 SYDVKM. This CDR3 is built from 13 residues. Combining the CDR3 with reference TRBV28 and TRBJ2-7 gives the whole variable domain DVKVTQSSRYLVKRTGEKVFLECVQDMDHENMFWYRQDPGLGLRLIYFSYDVKMKEKGDIPEGYSVSREKKERFSLILESASTNQTSMYLCASSFGLAHEQYFGPGTRLTVT.

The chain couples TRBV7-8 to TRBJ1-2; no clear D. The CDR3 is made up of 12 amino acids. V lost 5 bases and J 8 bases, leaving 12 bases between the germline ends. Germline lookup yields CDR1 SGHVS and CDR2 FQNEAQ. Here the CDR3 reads CASSDARVGYTF. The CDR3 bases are TGTGCCAGCAGCGACGCTAGAGTCGGCTACACCTTC.

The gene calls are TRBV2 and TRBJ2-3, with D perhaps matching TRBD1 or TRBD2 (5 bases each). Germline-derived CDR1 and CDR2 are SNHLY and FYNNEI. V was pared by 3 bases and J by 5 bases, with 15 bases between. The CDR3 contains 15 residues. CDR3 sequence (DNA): TGTGCCAGCAGTGACCCGGGGTCGAGGGGAGATACGCAGTATTTT. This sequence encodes CASSDPGSRGDTQYF.

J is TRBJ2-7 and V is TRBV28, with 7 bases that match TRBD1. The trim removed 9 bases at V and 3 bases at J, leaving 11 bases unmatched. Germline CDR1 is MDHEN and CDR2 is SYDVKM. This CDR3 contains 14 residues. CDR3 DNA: TGTGCCAGTAAACTCGACAGGGTGGGCTACGAGCAGTACTTC. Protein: CASKLDRVGYEQYF.

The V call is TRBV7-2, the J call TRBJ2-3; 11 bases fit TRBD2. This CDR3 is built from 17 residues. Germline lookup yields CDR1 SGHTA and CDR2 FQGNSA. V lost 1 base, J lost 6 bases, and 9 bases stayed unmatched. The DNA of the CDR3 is TGTGCCAGCAGCTTAGGAGGTAGCGGGGGGGCCTGGGATACGCAGTATTTT. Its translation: CASSLGGSGGAWDTQYF.

CDR3 DNA sequence: TGTGCCAGCAGCTTGGGACAGGGGACGGCTGAGCAGTTCTTC. This gives the protein CASSLGQGTAEQFF. The J gene is TRBJ2-1, the V gene TRBV7-6; 10 bases fit TRBD1. V shed 3 bases, J shed 9 bases, and the junction held 5 bases outside the gene matches. This CDR3 has 14 residues. CDR1 SGHVS and CDR2 FNYEAQ come from the germline V gene.

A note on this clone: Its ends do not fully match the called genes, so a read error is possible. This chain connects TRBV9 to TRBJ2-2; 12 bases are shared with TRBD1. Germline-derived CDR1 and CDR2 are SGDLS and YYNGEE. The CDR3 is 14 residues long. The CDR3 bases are TGTGCCGGCAGCGGGACAGGGGGCGGTGGTAAGCTGTTTTTT. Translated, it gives CAGSGTGGGGKLFF.

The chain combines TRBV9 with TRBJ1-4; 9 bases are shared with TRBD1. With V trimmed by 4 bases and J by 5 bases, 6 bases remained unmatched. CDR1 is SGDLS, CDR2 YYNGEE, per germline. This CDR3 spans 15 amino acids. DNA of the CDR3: TGTGCCAGCAGCCCCCTCGGGACAGGGAATGAAAAACTGTTTTTT. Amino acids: CASSPLGTGNEKLFF.